These 22 T cell receptor beta chains were sequenced from one sample in a study of shared T cell receptors in the human thymus. Generated by immunoSEQ multiplex PCR, the TCRdb table keeps only in-frame clones and is missing some. The sample holds about 660,000 clones, around 87% seen once. This sample was also put to use in a study of human thymus T cells.

Input material: thymocytes. These receptors were collected from a boy less than two years old with a congenital heart defect.

CDR3 loop: CASSPTSDPPYEQYF. CDR3 bases: TGTGCCAGCAGCCCTACTAGCGACCCACCCTACGAGCAGTACTTC. V and J are TRBV27 and TRBJ2-7; 7 nucleotides align to TRBD2. The CDR3 is 15 amino acids. The germline V gene has CDR1 MNHEY and CDR2 SMNVEV (reference sequence). The J segment lost 2 bases and the V segment lost 6 bases, leaving 10 bases of the junction unmatched.

The chain couples TRBV6-1 to TRBJ2-7, with 7 bases identical to TRBD1. With 5 bases clipped from V and 0 bases from J, the junction kept 7 bases outside the gene matches. The CDR3 loop spans 15 amino acids. Germline V gene data show CDR1 as MNHNS and CDR2 as SASEGT. CDR3 coding DNA: TGTGCCAGCAGTTTACAGGGGACCCGCTCCTACGAGCAGTACTTC. Its translation is CASSLQGTRSYEQYF.

The chain employs TRBV19 and TRBJ1-1; D is ambiguous. V was pared by 5 bases and J by 7 bases, with 11 bases between. Germline CDR1 LNHDA, CDR2 SQIVND (reference sequence). The CDR3 spans 12 residues. The CDR3 is CASSGLDGEAFF. CDR3 bases: TGTGCCAGTAGTGGCCTTGATGGTGAAGCTTTCTTT. The full variable domain, completed using reference TRBV19 and TRBJ1-1, is DGGITQSPKYLFRKEGQNVTLSCEQNLNHDAMYWYRQDPGQGLRLIYYSQIVNDFQKGDIAEGYSVSREKKESFPLTVTSAQKNPTAFYLCASSGLDGEAFFGQGTRLTVV.

The rearrangement links TRBV5-4 to TRBJ1-4, with 7 bases aligning to TRBD1. The CDR3 consists of 15 residues. CDR1 SGHNT and CDR2 YYREEE come from the germline V gene (reference sequence). V was clipped by 4 bases and J by 5 bases; unmatched bases: 8. The CDR3 region is CASSRGGGENEKLFF. DNA for the CDR3: TGTGCCAGCAGCCGAGGGGGCGGAGAGAATGAAAAACTGTTTTTT.

This clone was found once. The rearrangement joins TRBV27 to TRBJ2-2; a possible D gene is TRBD2 (6 bases). The CDR3 totals 16 residues. V lost 8 bases to trimming and J lost 7 bases, with 23 bases between them. The V gene's germline CDR1 is MNHEY and CDR2 SMNVEV (reference sequence). CDR3 region: CASRSPGVGMGGELFF. In DNA, the CDR3 is TGTGCCAGCCGATCCCCGGGAGTAGGGATGGGCGGGGAGCTGTTTTTT.

In this sample, this clone turned up a few times. This chain joins TRBV4-2 and TRBJ1-2; 8 bases are a match to TRBD1. The CDR3 extends over 14 amino acids. CDR1 is LGHNA, CDR2 YNFKEQ, per germline. Unmatched junction bases numbered 5, after V lost 1 base and J lost 7 bases. The CDR3 spells CASSQGKQGGGYTF. The CDR3 nucleotides read TGTGCCAGCAGCCAAGGAAAACAGGGGGGTGGCTACACCTTC.

The V and J genes are TRBV4-1 and TRBJ2-1; 9 nucleotides match TRBD2. The V segment lost 0 bases and the J segment 0 bases; nucleotides outside the gene matches: 18. CDR1 MGHRA and CDR2 YSYEKL come from the germline V gene. The CDR3 is 22 amino acids. The CDR3 loop is CASSQDGRFVGLAHTSYNEQFF. CDR3 nucleotides: TGCGCCAGCAGCCAAGATGGACGCTTCGTGGGACTAGCCCATACCTCCTACAATGAGCAGTTCTTC.

This CDR3 is CASSQEMRRGTESTDTQYF. CDR3 coding DNA: TGTGCCAGCAGCCAAGAAATGAGGCGGGGGACGGAGAGCACAGATACGCAGTATTTT. The chain uses TRBV4-2 and TRBJ2-3; the match to TRBD2 covers 7 bases. Germline V CDR1 and CDR2: LGHNA, YNFKEQ. Trimming removed 0 bases from V and 0 bases from J; junction bases left unmatched: 12. The CDR3 has 19 amino acids.

With respect to this clone: Germline and junction disagree at one end, which may indicate a read error. The V and J genes are TRBV27 and TRBJ2-7; D remains unclear. The CDR3 has 14 amino acids. Germline CDR1 and CDR2: MNHEY and SMNVEV (reference sequence). Here the CDR3 reads CASSLSLGSYEQHF. The CDR3 nucleotides read TGTGCCAGCAGTTTATCTCTAGGCTCCTACGAGCAGCACTTC.

V gene TRBV2 combines with J gene TRBJ2-1; 13 bases align to TRBD2. This CDR3 is built from 18 residues. V dropped 7 bases and J dropped 0; count of bases not matched to a gene: 9. Looked up from germline, CDR1 is SNHLY and CDR2 is FYNNEI. CDR3 residues: CASTGTSGTPSSYNEQFF. Written as DNA, the CDR3 is TGTGCCAGCACCGGGACTAGCGGGACTCCCAGCTCCTACAATGAGCAGTTCTTC.

The V and J genes are TRBV7-9 and TRBJ1-6; 7 bases map to TRBD1. Looked up from germline, CDR1 is SEHNR and CDR2 is FQNEAQ (reference sequence). This CDR3 has 18 amino acids. Germline trimming cut 2 bases from V and 7 bases from J; bases unmatched to any gene: 14. Written as DNA, the CDR3 is TGTGCCAGCAGCTTAATAGGGGAGACAGGGAGAAAAAATTCACCCCTCCACTTT. It encodes CASSLIGETGRKNSPLHF.

V usage is TRBV6-1 and J usage is TRBJ1-1; D unclear. The CDR3 is 12 amino acids. Germline-derived CDR1 and CDR2 are MNHNS and SASEGT. With 8 bases removed from V and 5 bases from J, the gap between germline ends came to 12 bases. CDR3 DNA sequence: TGTGCCAGCGAGGAGAGAAAGACTGAAGCTTTCTTT. It is translated as CASEERKTEAFF.

In DNA form, the CDR3 reads TGTGCTAGTGGCCCTCGAAGGGGGCGCCTGAACACTGAAGCTTTCTTT. Its protein product is CASGPRRGRLNTEAFF. V usage is TRBV12-5 and J usage is TRBJ1-1; 7 nucleotides match TRBD1. The CDR3 consists of 16 residues. Trimming removed 6 bases from V and 0 bases from J; junction bases left unmatched: 10. CDR1 and CDR2 (germline): LGHNT, FRNRAP.

The V call is TRBV7-9, the J call TRBJ1-4; 8 nucleotides line up with TRBD1. J lost 7 bases, V lost 1 base, and 5 bases had no gene match. This CDR3 region has 15 residues. CDR1 SEHNR and CDR2 FQNEAQ come from the germline V gene (reference sequence). In DNA form, the CDR3 reads TGTGCCAGCAGCTTAGAACGGACAGGGCGTGAAAAACTGTTTTTT. Its protein is CASSLERTGREKLFF.

V and J are TRBV7-2 and TRBJ2-1; D ambiguous. The CDR3 consists of 17 residues. The V gene's germline CDR1 is SGHTA and CDR2 FQGNSA. Between the trimmed V and J ends, which lost 5 bases and 5 bases, there was a span of 22 bases. CDR3 region: CASSRPLGPTLHNEQFF. The CDR3 DNA reads TGTGCCAGCAGCCGCCCCCTTGGGCCCACTCTCCACAATGAGCAGTTCTTC. The full variable domain, in which reference TRBV7-2 and TRBJ2-1 provide the parts outside the CDR3, is GAGVSQSPSNKVTEKGKDVELRCDPISGHTALYWYRQSLGQGLEFLIYFQGNSAPDKSGLPSDRFSAERTGGSVSTLTIQRTQQEDSAVYLCASSRPLGPTLHNEQFFGPGTRLTVL.

The chain combines TRBV6-1 with TRBJ1-1; no firm D call. This CDR3 is 15 amino acids long. Germline assignment: CDR1 MNHNS and CDR2 SASEGT. V dropped 2 bases and J dropped 2 bases, with 12 bases sitting between them. The CDR3 protein is CASSEPGHPNTEAFF. In DNA, the CDR3 is TGTGCCAGCAGTGAACCCGGTCATCCCAACACTGAAGCTTTCTTT.

The chain uses TRBV7-2 and TRBJ1-2; no firm D call. The CDR3 totals 15 residues. V shed 1 base and J shed 4 bases, with 13 bases lying between them. Germline V gene sequence: CDR1 SGHTA, CDR2 FQGNSA. CDR3 region: CASSLDFRGIYGYTF. The CDR3 bases are TGTGCCAGCAGCTTAGATTTCCGGGGTATCTATGGCTACACCTTC.

A few counts support this clone. This chain uses TRBV29-1 with TRBJ2-5; TRBD2 agrees at 10 bases. CDR1 and CDR2 (germline): SQVTM, ANQGSEA. V dropped 4 bases and J dropped 5; count of bases not matched to a gene: 7. There are 14 residues in the CDR3. CDR3 residues: CSVGQREGLETQYF. CDR3 bases: TGCAGCGTTGGCCAGCGGGAGGGCCTGGAGACCCAGTACTTC.

This clone occurred a few times. The chain carries TRBV27 and TRBJ1-1; D not resolved. Looked up from germline, CDR1 is MNHEY and CDR2 is SMNVEV (reference sequence). This CDR3 comprises 13 residues. V gave up 1 base and J gave up 7 bases, with 10 bases separating them. The CDR3 protein is CASSLLGGVEAFF. The CDR3 DNA is TGTGCCAGCAGTTTATTAGGAGGAGTTGAAGCTTTCTTT.

This rearrangement joins TRBV9 to TRBJ1-2; no reliable D call. From germline, CDR1 is SGDLS and CDR2 YYNGEE. CDR3 size: 15 residues. V was clipped by 0 bases and J by 7 bases, with 16 bases between them. CDR3 in DNA: TGTGCCAGCAGCGTAGGTCGGGAGGCCTATTGTGGCTACACCTTC. It translates to CASSVGREAYCGYTF.

This chain connects TRBV19 to TRBJ2-2, with a weak D call TRBD2 (6 bases). The CDR3 has 15 amino acids. Trimming stripped 3 bases from V and 7 bases from J, with 15 bases between. Germline V gene data show CDR1 as LNHDA and CDR2 as SQIVND (reference sequence). CDR3 region: CASSIGGRSYGELFF. The CDR3 nucleotides are TGTGCCAGTAGTATTGGTGGGAGGAGTTACGGGGAGCTGTTTTTT.

V is TRBV7-2 and J is TRBJ2-1; 9 positions match TRBD1. The germline CDR1 and CDR2 sequences are SGHTA and FQGNSA. There are 17 residues in the CDR3. Trimming at V came to 4 bases and at J to 4 bases, leaving 11 bases not matched to a gene. The CDR3 region is CASSSPRDRVDYNEQFF. The CDR3 DNA sequence: TGTGCCAGCAGCTCTCCCCGGGACAGGGTTGATTACAATGAGCAGTTCTTC. Together with reference TRBV7-2 and TRBJ2-1, the CDR3 gives the full variable domain: GAGVSQSPSNKVTEKGKDVELRCDPISGHTALYWYRQSLGQGLEFLIYFQGNSAPDKSGLPSDRFSAERTGGSVSTLTIQRTQQEDSAVYLCASSSPRDRVDYNEQFFGPGTRLTVL.